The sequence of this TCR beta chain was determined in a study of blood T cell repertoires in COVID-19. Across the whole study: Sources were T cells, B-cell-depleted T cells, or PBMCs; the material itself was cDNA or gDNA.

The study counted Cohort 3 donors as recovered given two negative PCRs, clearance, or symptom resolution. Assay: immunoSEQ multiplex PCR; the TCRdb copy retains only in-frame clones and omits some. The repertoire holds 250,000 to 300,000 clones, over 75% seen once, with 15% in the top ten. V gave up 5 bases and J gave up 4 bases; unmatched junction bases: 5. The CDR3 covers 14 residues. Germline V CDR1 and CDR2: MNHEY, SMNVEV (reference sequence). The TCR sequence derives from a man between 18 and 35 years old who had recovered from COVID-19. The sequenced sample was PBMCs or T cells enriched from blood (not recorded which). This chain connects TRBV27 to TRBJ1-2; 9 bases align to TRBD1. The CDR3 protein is CASSPRGQGYGYTF. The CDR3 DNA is TGTGCCAGCAGTCCCCGGGGACAGGGCTATGGCTACACCTTC.